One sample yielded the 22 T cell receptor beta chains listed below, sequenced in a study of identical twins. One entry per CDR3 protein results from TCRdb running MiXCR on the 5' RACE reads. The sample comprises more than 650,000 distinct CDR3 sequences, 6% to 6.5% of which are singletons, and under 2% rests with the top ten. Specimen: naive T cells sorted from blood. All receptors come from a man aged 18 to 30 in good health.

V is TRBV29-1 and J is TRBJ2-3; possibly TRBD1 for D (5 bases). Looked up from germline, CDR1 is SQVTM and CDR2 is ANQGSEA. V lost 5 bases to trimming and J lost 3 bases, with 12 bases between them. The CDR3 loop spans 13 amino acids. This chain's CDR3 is CSVQGKLTDTQYF. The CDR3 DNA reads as TGCAGCGTTCAGGGCAAGTTAACAGATACGCAGTATTTT.

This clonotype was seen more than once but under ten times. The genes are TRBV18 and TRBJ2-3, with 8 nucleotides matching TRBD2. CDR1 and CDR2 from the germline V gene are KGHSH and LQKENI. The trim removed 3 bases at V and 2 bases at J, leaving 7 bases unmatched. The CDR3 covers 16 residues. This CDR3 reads CASSPWTSRNTDTQYF. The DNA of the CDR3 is TGTGCCAGCTCACCTTGGACTAGCCGAAACACAGATACGCAGTATTTT.

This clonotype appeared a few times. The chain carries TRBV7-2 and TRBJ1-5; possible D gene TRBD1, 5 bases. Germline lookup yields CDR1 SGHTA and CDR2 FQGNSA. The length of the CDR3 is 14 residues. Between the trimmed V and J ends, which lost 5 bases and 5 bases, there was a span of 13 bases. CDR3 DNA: TGTGCCAGCAGCCAGGGACTGCGTTATCAGCCCCAGCATTTT. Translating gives CASSQGLRYQPQHF. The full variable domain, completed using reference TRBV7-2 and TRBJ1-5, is GAGVSQSPSNKVTEKGKDVELRCDPISGHTALYWYRQSLGQGLEFLIYFQGNSAPDKSGLPSDRFSAERTGGSVSTLTIQRTQQEDSAVYLCASSQGLRYQPQHFGDGTRLSIL.

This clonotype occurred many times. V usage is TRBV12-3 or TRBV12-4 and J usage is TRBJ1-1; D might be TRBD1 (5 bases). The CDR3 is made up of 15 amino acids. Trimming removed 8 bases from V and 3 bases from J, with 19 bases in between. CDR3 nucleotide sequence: TGTGCCAGCGCAGAAGTCCTGGGGGTGGACACTGAAGCTTTCTTT. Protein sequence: CASAEVLGVDTEAFF.

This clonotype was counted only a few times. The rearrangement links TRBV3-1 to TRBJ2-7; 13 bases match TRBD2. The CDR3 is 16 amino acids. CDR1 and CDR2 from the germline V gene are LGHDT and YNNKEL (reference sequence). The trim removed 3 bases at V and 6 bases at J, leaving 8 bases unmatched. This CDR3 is CASSQGLAGRSREQYF. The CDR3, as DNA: TGTGCCAGCAGCCAGGGACTAGCGGGACGCTCACGCGAGCAGTACTTC.

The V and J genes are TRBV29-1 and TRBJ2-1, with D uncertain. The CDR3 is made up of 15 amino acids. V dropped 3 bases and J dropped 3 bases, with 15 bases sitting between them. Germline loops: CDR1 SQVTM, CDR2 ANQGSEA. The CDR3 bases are TGCAGCGTTGAGGCTTGGGCAGGCCTCTACAATGAGCAGTTCTTC. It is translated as CSVEAWAGLYNEQFF.

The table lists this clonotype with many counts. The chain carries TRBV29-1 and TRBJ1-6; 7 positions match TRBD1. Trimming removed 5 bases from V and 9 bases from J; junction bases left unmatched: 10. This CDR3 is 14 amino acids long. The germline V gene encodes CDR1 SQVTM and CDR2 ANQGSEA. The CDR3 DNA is TGCAGCGTTCAGACTGACAGGGACGGTTCACCCCTCCACTTT. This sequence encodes CSVQTDRDGSPLHF.

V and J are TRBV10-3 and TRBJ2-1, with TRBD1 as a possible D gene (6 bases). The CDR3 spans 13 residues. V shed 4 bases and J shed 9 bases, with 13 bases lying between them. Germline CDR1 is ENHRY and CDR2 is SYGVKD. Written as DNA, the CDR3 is TGTGCCATCAGTGCGACAGGTATCGGTGAGCAGTTCTTC. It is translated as CAISATGIGEQFF.

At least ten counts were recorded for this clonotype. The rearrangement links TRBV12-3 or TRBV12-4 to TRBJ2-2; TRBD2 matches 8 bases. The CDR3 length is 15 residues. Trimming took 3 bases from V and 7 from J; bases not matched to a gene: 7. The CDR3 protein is CASSLTGTRGGELFF. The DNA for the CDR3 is TGTGCCAGCAGTTTGACCGGGACTAGAGGCGGGGAGCTGTTTTTT.

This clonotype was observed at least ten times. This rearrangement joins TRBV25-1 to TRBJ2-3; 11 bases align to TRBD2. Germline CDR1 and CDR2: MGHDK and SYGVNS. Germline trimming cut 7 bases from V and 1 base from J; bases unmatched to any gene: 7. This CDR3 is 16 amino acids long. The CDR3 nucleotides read TGTGCCAGCACCCCTACGGGACTAGCGGGCACAGATACGCAGTATTTT. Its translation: CASTPTGLAGTDTQYF.

In nucleotides, the CDR3 is TGCAGCGTTGTAGCTAGAGAAGCTTTCTTT. This codes for CSVVAREAFF. The V and J genes are TRBV29-1 and TRBJ1-1; D remains ambiguous. Germline V gene data show CDR1 as SQVTM and CDR2 as ANQGSEA. Trimming shortened V by 4 bases and J by 8 bases, and 8 bases separated the two germline ends. This CDR3 is built from 10 residues. The variable domain in full, with the rest retrieved from reference TRBV29-1 and TRBJ1-1, is SAVISQKPSRDICQRGTSLTIQCQVDSQVTMMFWYRQQPGQSLTLIATANQGSEATYESGFVIDKFPISRPNLTFSTLTVSNMSPEDSSIYLCSVVAREAFFGQGTRLTVV.

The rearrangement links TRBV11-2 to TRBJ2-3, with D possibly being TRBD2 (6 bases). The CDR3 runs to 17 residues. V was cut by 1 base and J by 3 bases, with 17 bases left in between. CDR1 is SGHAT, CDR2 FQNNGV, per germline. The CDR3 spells CASSLVEAGSGTDTQYF. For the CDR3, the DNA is TGTGCCAGCAGCTTAGTTGAGGCGGGAAGTGGGACAGATACGCAGTATTTT.

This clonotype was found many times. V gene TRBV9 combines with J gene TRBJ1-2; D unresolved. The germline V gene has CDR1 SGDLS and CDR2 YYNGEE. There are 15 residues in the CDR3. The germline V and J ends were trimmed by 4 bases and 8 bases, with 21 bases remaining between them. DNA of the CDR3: TGTGCCAGCAGCCCCCAGACGATAACCACGTCCGGCTACACCTTC. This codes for CASSPQTITTSGYTF.

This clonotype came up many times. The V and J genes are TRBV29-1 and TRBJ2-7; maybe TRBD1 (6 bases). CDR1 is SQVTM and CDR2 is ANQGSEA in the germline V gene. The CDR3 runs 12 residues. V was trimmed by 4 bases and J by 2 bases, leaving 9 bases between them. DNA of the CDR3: TGCAGCGTTGCACAGGGACCCTACGAGCAGTACTTC. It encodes CSVAQGPYEQYF.

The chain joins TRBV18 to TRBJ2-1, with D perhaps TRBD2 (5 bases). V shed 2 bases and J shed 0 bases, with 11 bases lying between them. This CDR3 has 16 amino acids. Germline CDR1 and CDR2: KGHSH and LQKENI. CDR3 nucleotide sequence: TGTGCCAGCTCACCAGAGGGAATTGGCTCCTACAATGAGCAGTTCTTC. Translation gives CASSPEGIGSYNEQFF.

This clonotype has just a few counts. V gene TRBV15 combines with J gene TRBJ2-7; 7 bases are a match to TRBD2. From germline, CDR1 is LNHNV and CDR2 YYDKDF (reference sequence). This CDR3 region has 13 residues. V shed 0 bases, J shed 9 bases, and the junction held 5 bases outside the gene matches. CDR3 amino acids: CATSREGGSGQYV. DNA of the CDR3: TGTGCCACCAGCAGAGAGGGGGGGTCGGGGCAGTACGTC.

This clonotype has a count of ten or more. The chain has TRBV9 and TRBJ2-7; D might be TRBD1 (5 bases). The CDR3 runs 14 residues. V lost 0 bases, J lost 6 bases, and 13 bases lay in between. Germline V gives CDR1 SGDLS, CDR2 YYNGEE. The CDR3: CASSVVQGYGEQYF. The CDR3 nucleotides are TGTGCCAGCAGCGTAGTCCAGGGCTACGGCGAGCAGTACTTC.

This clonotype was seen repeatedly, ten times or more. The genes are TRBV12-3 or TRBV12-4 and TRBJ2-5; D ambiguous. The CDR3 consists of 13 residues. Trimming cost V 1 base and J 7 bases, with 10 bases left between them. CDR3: CASSLGPKGTQYF. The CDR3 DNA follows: TGTGCCAGCAGTTTAGGACCAAAGGGGACCCAGTACTTC.

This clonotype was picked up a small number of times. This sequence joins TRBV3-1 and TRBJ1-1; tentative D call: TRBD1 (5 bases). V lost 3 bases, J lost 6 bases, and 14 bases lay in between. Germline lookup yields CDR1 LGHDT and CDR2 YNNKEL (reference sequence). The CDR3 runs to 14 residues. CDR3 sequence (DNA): TGTGCCAGCAGCCACCAATGGGGGATAGCTGAAGCTTTCTTT. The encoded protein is CASSHQWGIAEAFF.

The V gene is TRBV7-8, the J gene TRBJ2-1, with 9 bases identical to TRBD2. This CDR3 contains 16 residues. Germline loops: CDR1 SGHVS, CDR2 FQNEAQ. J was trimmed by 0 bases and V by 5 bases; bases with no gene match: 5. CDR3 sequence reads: CASSTGTSSSYNEQFF. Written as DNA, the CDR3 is TGTGCCAGCAGCACTGGGACTAGCAGCTCCTACAATGAGCAGTTCTTC.

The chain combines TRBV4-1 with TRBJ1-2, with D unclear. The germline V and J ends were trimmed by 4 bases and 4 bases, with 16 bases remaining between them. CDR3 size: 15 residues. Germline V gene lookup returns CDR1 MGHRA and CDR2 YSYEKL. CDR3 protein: CASSREEGTPYGYTF. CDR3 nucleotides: TGCGCCAGCAGCCGAGAAGAGGGAACCCCCTATGGCTACACCTTC.

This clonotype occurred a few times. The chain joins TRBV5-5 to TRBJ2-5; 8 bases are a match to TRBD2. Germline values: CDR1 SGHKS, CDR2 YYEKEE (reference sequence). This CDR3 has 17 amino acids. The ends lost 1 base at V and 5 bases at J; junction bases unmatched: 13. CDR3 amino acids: CASSLYRATGGRETQYF. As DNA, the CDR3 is TGTGCCAGCAGCTTGTACAGGGCGACGGGAGGGCGGGAGACCCAGTACTTC.